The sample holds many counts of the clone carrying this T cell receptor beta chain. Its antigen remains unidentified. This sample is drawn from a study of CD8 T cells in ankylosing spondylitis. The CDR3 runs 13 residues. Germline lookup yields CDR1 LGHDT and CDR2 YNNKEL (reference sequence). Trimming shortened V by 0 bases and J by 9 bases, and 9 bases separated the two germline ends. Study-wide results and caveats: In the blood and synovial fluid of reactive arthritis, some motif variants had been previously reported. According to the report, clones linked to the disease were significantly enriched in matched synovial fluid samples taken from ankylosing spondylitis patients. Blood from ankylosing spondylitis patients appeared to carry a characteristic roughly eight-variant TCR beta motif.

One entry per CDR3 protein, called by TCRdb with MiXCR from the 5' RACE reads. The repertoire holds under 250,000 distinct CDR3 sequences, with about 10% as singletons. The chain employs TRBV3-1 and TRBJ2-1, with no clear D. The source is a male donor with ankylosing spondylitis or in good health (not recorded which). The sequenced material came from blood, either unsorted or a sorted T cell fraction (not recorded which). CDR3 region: CASSQDLVGEQFF. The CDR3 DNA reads TGTGCCAGCAGCCAAGATTTGGTCGGTGAGCAGTTCTTC.